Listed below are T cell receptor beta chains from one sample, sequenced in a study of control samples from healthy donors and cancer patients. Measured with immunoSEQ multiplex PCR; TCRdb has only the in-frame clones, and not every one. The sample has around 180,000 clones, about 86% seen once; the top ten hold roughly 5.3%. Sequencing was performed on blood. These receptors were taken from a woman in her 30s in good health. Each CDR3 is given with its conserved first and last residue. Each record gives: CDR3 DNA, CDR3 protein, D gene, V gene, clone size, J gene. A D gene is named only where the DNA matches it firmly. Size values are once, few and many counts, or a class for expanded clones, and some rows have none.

DNA: TGCGCCAGTAGAAGGGGGGACACCGGGGAGCTGTTTTTT
CDR3: CASRRGDTGELFF
D: NA
V: TRBV10-1
size: NA
J: TRBJ2-2

DNA: TGTGCCAGCAGCCTCGCCATGGGGGCGGGAGAGCAGTACTTC
CDR3: CASSLAMGAGEQYF
D: NA
V: TRBV7-2
size: NA
J: TRBJ2-7

DNA: TGTGCCAGCAGTTCGGGGCCTATTTTTGGTAGCGGGCCTTCCTACAATGAGCAGTTCTTC
CDR3: CASSSGPIFGSGPSYNEQFF
D: TRBD2
V: TRBV28
size: NA
J: TRBJ2-1

DNA: TGTGCCAGCAGCGTCAATCAGGACGGAAGCAGCTTCTTC
CDR3: CASSVNQDGSSFF
D: NA
V: TRBV7-9
size: NA
J: TRBJ2-1

DNA: TGTGCCAGCACCCGACAGGGGGCGTCTGGGGCCAACGTCCTGACTTTC
CDR3: CASTRQGASGANVLTF
D: TRBD1
V: TRBV27
size: few
J: TRBJ2-6

DNA: TGTGCCAGCAGCTTAGGTTTGACAGCAGGGACCGGGGAGCTGTTTTTT
CDR3: CASSLGLTAGTGELFF
D: NA
V: TRBV7-2
size: NA
J: TRBJ2-2

DNA: TGCGCCAGCAGCCAAACTCAGAAGCCAGGAAACACCATATATTTT
CDR3: CASSQTQKPGNTIYF
D: NA
V: TRBV4-1
size: few
J: TRBJ1-3

DNA: TGTGCTAGCAGCTTATGGGGTACCGGGGAGCTGTTTTTT
CDR3: CASSLWGTGELFF
D: NA
V: TRBV7-7
size: once
J: TRBJ2-2

DNA: TGTGCCAGTAGTCGTCGGGCCCGGGAAGAGGGCTACACCTTC
CDR3: CASSRRAREEGYTF
D: NA
V: TRBV19
size: NA
J: TRBJ1-2

DNA: TGCGCCAGCAGCCAAGAGCGGGGGCGGGCAGAGACCCAGTACTTC
CDR3: CASSQERGRAETQYF
D: NA
V: TRBV4-1
size: once
J: TRBJ2-5

DNA: TGTGCCAGTGTCCTGGGTGCGTCTGGAAACACCATATATTTT
CDR3: CASVLGASGNTIYF
D: NA
V: TRBV19
size: NA
J: TRBJ1-3

DNA: TGCGCCAGCAGCTTGGATGGGACTAGCCGAGATACGCAGTATTTT
CDR3: CASSLDGTSRDTQYF
D: TRBD2
V: TRBV5-1
size: NA
J: TRBJ2-3

DNA: TGCGCCAGCAGTGAGTCCCACGTAGAGACCCAGTACTTC
CDR3: CASSESHVETQYF
D: NA
V: TRBV10-1
size: NA
J: TRBJ2-5

DNA: TGTGCCAGCAGTTTGACAGGATACAATGAGCAGTTCTTC
CDR3: CASSLTGYNEQFF
D: NA
V: TRBV12-3/TRBV12-4
size: NA
J: TRBJ2-1

DNA: TGCGCCAGCAGGCCGGGACAGCCTAATGAAAAACTGTTTTTT
CDR3: CASRPGQPNEKLFF
D: TRBD1
V: TRBV5-1
size: NA
J: TRBJ1-4

DNA: TGTGCCACCAGTGACCCCGGACTAGCGGGAGGAGGTAGGAAGGCAGATACGCAGTATTTT
CDR3: CATSDPGLAGGGRKADTQYF
D: TRBD2
V: TRBV24-1
size: NA
J: TRBJ2-3

DNA: TGTGCCAGCAGCCGGGACAGGGGGCGAATCACCGGGGAGCTGTTTTTT
CDR3: CASSRDRGRITGELFF
D: TRBD1
V: TRBV11-1
size: NA
J: TRBJ2-2

DNA: TGTGCCAGCAGCTTGCGGAGCGGGGAGCTGTTTTTT
CDR3: CASSLRSGELFF
D: NA
V: TRBV5-6
size: NA
J: TRBJ2-2

DNA: TGTGCCAGCAGTCTCTATGACAGGGGATACTACGAGCAGTACTTC
CDR3: CASSLYDRGYYEQYF
D: TRBD1
V: TRBV6-2/TRBV6-3
size: NA
J: TRBJ2-7

DNA: TGCGCCAGCAGCTTTGGGCCCCCCGGGAGTGGAGGGGATACGCAGTATTTT
CDR3: CASSFGPPGSGGDTQYF
D: NA
V: TRBV5-1
size: NA
J: TRBJ2-3

DNA: TGTGCCAGCAGAGGGGACAGGCCAACTCCGGAGGTCTTC
CDR3: CASRGDRPTPEVF
D: TRBD1
V: TRBV5-4
size: NA
J: TRBJ2-1

DNA: TGTGCCAGCAGTTTAGGGGGACAGGGACTTGGCTACACCTTC
CDR3: CASSLGGQGLGYTF
D: TRBD1
V: TRBV28
size: once
J: TRBJ1-2

DNA: TGTGCCAGCAGCCACCGAGCGGGGGGGCCGGCCGGGGAGCTGTTTTTT
CDR3: CASSHRAGGPAGELFF
D: TRBD2
V: TRBV3-1/TRBV3-2
size: NA
J: TRBJ2-2

DNA: TGTGCCAGCAGCTTAGGGCAGGGACCAGATACGCAGTATTTT
CDR3: CASSLGQGPDTQYF
D: NA
V: TRBV11-3
size: NA
J: TRBJ2-3

DNA: TGTGCCAGCAGCCAAGCGACTAGCGGGGGGGTCAACCCACAAGAGACCCAGTACTTC
CDR3: CASSQATSGGVNPQETQYF
D: TRBD2
V: TRBV4-2
size: NA
J: TRBJ2-5

DNA: TGTGCCAGCAGCGCACTTGGCGGGGGTGGGTATAATTCACCCCTCCACTTT
CDR3: CASSALGGGGYNSPLHF
D: NA
V: TRBV28
size: NA
J: TRBJ1-6

DNA: TGTGCCAGCAGCCACCCCCGGGGGGCGGGTGGCTACACCTTC
CDR3: CASSHPRGAGGYTF
D: NA
V: TRBV3-1/TRBV3-2
size: NA
J: TRBJ1-2

DNA: TGTGCCAGCAGTTTTTTTGGGGACAAAGCTTTCTTT
CDR3: CASSFFGDKAFF
D: NA
V: TRBV12-3/TRBV12-4
size: NA
J: TRBJ1-1

DNA: TGTGCCAGCAGTCCGCGACAGTGGAATTCACCCCTCCACTTT
CDR3: CASSPRQWNSPLHF
D: NA
V: TRBV6-5
size: many
J: TRBJ1-6

DNA: TGTGCCAGCAGCCCGTGGACAGGGAACACCGGGGAGCTGTTTTTT
CDR3: CASSPWTGNTGELFF
D: TRBD1
V: TRBV3-1/TRBV3-2
size: NA
J: TRBJ2-2

DNA: TGTGCCAGCAGCTTAGTGCAGGGCGGGGAGCTGTTTTTT
CDR3: CASSLVQGGELFF
D: NA
V: TRBV11-2
size: NA
J: TRBJ2-2

DNA: TGTGCCAGTAGTTCCACCGGGACTAGTTACAATGAGCAGTTCTTC
CDR3: CASSSTGTSYNEQFF
D: TRBD2
V: TRBV19
size: NA
J: TRBJ2-1

DNA: TGTGCCAGCAGTTTAGCCGGTAGCACCATATATTTT
CDR3: CASSLAGSTIYF
D: NA
V: TRBV12-3/TRBV12-4
size: NA
J: TRBJ1-3

DNA: TGTGCCAGCAGACAGGACGGCTTTAACTATGGCTACACCTTC
CDR3: CASRQDGFNYGYTF
D: NA
V: TRBV2
size: NA
J: TRBJ1-2

DNA: TGTGCCAGCAGCCAAGGTCGACGAGGGTCTGGCTACACCTTC
CDR3: CASSQGRRGSGYTF
D: NA
V: TRBV3-1/TRBV3-2
size: NA
J: TRBJ1-2

DNA: TGTGCCAGCAGCCCTAGCTCGCGACTAGCCGACGAGCAGTACTTC
CDR3: CASSPSSRLADEQYF
D: TRBD2
V: TRBV7-2
size: NA
J: TRBJ2-7

DNA: TGTGCCATCAAAATCAGGCAGATAGGAAACACCATATATTTT
CDR3: CAIKIRQIGNTIYF
D: NA
V: TRBV6-5
size: NA
J: TRBJ1-3

DNA: TGCAGCGCCGGAGACAGGGGGGGTTCACCCCTCCACTTT
CDR3: CSAGDRGGSPLHF
D: TRBD1
V: TRBV29-1
size: NA
J: TRBJ1-6

DNA: TGTGCCAGCAGTTTGGGCAGAGGGAACTATGGCTACACCTTC
CDR3: CASSLGRGNYGYTF
D: NA
V: TRBV28
size: NA
J: TRBJ1-2

DNA: TGTGCCAGCAGTCAGGGGGTGAACACTGAAGCTTTCTTT
CDR3: CASSQGVNTEAFF
D: TRBD1
V: TRBV12-3/TRBV12-4
size: NA
J: TRBJ1-1

DNA: TGTGCCAGCAGCTTGGAAACGGGGACCAAAAACATTCAGTACTTC
CDR3: CASSLETGTKNIQYF
D: NA
V: TRBV5-5
size: NA
J: TRBJ2-4

DNA: TGTGCCAGCCCACAAACAGCGAACACTGAAGCTTTCTTT
CDR3: CASPQTANTEAFF
D: NA
V: TRBV6-5
size: NA
J: TRBJ1-1

DNA: TGTGCCAGCAGCCAAGACCCCCTCACGAGCGAGCAGTACTTC
CDR3: CASSQDPLTSEQYF
D: NA
V: TRBV3-1/TRBV3-2
size: NA
J: TRBJ2-7

DNA: TGCAGTGCTAGTGCACTTCTTGGAGCCTACGAGCAGTACTTC
CDR3: CSASALLGAYEQYF
D: NA
V: TRBV20-1
size: NA
J: TRBJ2-7

DNA: TGTGCCAGCAGAGATACAGGGCCTGGGGCCAACGTCCTGACTTTC
CDR3: CASRDTGPGANVLTF
D: NA
V: TRBV2
size: NA
J: TRBJ2-6

DNA: TGCGCCAGCAGCCAAGGGTTGGGAAATCAGCCCCAGCATTTT
CDR3: CASSQGLGNQPQHF
D: NA
V: TRBV4-1
size: few
J: TRBJ1-5

DNA: TGTGCCATTAGGGGACGAGGCTCTGGGGCCAACGTCCTGACTTTC
CDR3: CAIRGRGSGANVLTF
D: NA
V: TRBV19
size: NA
J: TRBJ2-6

DNA: TGTGCCAGCAGTTTAGGGGGCGGGTACACTGAAGCTTTCTTT
CDR3: CASSLGGGYTEAFF
D: NA
V: TRBV27
size: NA
J: TRBJ1-1

DNA: TGTGCCAGCAGTGGACAGGGTACTCAGCCCCAGCATTTT
CDR3: CASSGQGTQPQHF
D: TRBD1
V: TRBV2
size: NA
J: TRBJ1-5

DNA: TGCGCCAGCAGGATCTTCCCTGGGGACACTGAAGCTTTCTTT
CDR3: CASRIFPGDTEAFF
D: NA
V: TRBV5-1
size: NA
J: TRBJ1-1

DNA: TGTGCCAGCAGTTACACTAGCGGGAGCACAGATACGCAGTATTTT
CDR3: CASSYTSGSTDTQYF
D: TRBD2
V: TRBV6-2/TRBV6-3
size: few
J: TRBJ2-3

DNA: TGCGCCAGCAGCCAAGCGGCGGGGTCGTACCAAGAGACCCAGTACTTC
CDR3: CASSQAAGSYQETQYF
D: NA
V: TRBV4-1
size: NA
J: TRBJ2-5

DNA: TGTGCCACCAGCAGAGATCTAGAACAGGGCCTCCACTTT
CDR3: CATSRDLEQGLHF
D: NA
V: TRBV15
size: NA
J: TRBJ1-6

DNA: TGTGCCAGCAGTGAACCCGGGACTGACTCTTCATTTACCTACAATGAGCAGTTCTTC
CDR3: CASSEPGTDSSFTYNEQFF
D: NA
V: TRBV2
size: NA
J: TRBJ2-1

DNA: TGTGCCAGCAGGATCGGACAGGACGGCATTCAGTACTTC
CDR3: CASRIGQDGIQYF
D: TRBD1
V: TRBV2
size: once
J: TRBJ2-4

DNA: TGTGCCAGCAGCCGAGGGACTAGCGGAGATACGCAGTATTTT
CDR3: CASSRGTSGDTQYF
D: TRBD2
V: TRBV3-1/TRBV3-2
size: NA
J: TRBJ2-3

DNA: TGTGCCAGCAGCGTAGGACTAGCGGAAGAGACCCAGTACTTC
CDR3: CASSVGLAEETQYF
D: TRBD2
V: TRBV7-9
size: NA
J: TRBJ2-5

DNA: TGTGCCAGCAGCTTAATAGGGGGTAGTCAGCCCCAGCATTTT
CDR3: CASSLIGGSQPQHF
D: NA
V: TRBV7-2
size: NA
J: TRBJ1-5